Listed here are 3 T cell receptor beta chains from one sample, sequenced in a study of blood T cell repertoires in COVID-19. The data were produced by immunoSEQ multiplex PCR, yet TCRdb's version contains in-frame clones alone and is incomplete. The sample holds about 330,000 clones, 70% to 90% seen once. Sequencing was carried out using peripheral blood. The source of these receptors is a woman aged 45 to 65 with active or convalescent COVID-19.

This chain uses TRBV4-2 with TRBJ1-2; perhaps TRBD1 as D (5 bases). V lost 0 bases and J 8 bases, leaving 13 bases between the germline ends. The CDR3 loop spans 14 amino acids. Germline CDR1 reads LGHNA; CDR2 reads YNFKEQ. The CDR3 DNA sequence: TGTGCCAGCAGCCAAGATGGGACCGGGAGGGGCTACACCTTC. This translates into CASSQDGTGRGYTF.

The chain couples TRBV7-8 to TRBJ1-1; D is possibly TRBD1 (5 bases). This CDR3 contains 15 residues. The germline V and J ends were trimmed by 1 base and 4 bases, with 13 bases remaining between them. CDR1 is SGHVS, CDR2 FQNEAQ, per germline. The CDR3 DNA reads as TGTGCCAGCAGCTTAGGATCAATGGGGGGCACTGAAGCTTTCTTT. It is translated as CASSLGSMGGTEAFF. The variable domain in full, with the rest retrieved from reference TRBV7-8 and TRBJ1-1, is GAGVSQSPRYKVAKRGQDVALRCDPISGHVSLFWYQQALGQGPEFLTYFQNEAQLDKSGLPSDRFFAERPEGSVSTLKIQRTQQEDSAVYLCASSLGSMGGTEAFFGQGTRLTVV.

The V and J genes are TRBV5-1 and TRBJ1-1; 8 positions agree with TRBD1. The V and J ends lost 4 bases and 1 base, in that order; junction bases with no gene match: 12. The CDR3 length is 17 residues. The germline V gene has CDR1 SGHRS and CDR2 YFSETQ. This CDR3 is CASSPLRDRTPNTEAFF. As DNA, the CDR3 is TGCGCCAGCAGCCCCCTCCGGGACAGGACCCCGAACACTGAAGCTTTCTTT.